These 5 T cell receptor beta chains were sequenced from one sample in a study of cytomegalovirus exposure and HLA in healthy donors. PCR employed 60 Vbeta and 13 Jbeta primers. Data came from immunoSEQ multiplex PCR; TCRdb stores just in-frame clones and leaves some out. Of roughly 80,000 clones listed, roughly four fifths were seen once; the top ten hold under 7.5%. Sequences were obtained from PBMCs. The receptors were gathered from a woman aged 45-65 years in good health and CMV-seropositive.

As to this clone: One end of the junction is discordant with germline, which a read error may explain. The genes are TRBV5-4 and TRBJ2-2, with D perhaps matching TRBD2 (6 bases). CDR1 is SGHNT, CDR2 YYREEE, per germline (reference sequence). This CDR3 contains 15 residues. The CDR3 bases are TGTGCCAGCACCTTGACGGGGGTGAACACCGGGGAGCTGTTTTTT. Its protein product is CASTLTGVNTGELFF.

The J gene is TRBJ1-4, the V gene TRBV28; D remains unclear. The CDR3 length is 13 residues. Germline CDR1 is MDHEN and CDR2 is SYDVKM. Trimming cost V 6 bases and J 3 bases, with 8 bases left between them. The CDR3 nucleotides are TGTGCCAGCAGCACGGTTCCTAATGAAAAACTGTTTTTT. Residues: CASSTVPNEKLFF.

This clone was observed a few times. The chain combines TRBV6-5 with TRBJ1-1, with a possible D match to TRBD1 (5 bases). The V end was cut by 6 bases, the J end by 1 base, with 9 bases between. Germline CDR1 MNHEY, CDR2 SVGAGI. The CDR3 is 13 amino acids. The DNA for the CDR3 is TGTGCCAGCAGCCGAGACAGGAACACTGAAGCTTTCTTT. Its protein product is CASSRDRNTEAFF.

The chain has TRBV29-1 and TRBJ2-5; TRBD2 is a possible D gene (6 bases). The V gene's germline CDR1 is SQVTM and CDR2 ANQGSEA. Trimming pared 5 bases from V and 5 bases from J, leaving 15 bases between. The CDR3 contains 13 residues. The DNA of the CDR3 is TGCAGCGTTTCGGTAGCGGCCAAGGAGACCCAGTACTTC. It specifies CSVSVAAKETQYF.

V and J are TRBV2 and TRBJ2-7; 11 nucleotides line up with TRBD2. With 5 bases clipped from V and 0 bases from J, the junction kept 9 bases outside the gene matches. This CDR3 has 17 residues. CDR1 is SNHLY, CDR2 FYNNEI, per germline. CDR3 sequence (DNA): TGTGCCAGCAGTTCCGGGACTAGCGGCTTGAGCTCCTACGAGCAGTACTTC. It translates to CASSSGTSGLSSYEQYF.